One and the same sample provided the 2 T cell receptor beta chains below, sequenced in a study of regulatory T cells in long-lasting Graves disease. Sample time point: newly diagnosed GD, antithyroid drugs for less than 3 months. The TCR library used RNA extracted from PBMCs. Construction of the TCR beta libraries employed iRepertoire HTBI primers in conjunction with Arm-PCR of CDR3 regions. Using its own MiXCR run on the multiplex PCR reads, TCRdb lists one record per CDR3 protein. The sample carries approximately 480,000 distinct CDR3 sequences, 16% recorded once. The same sample was also used in a study of T cells in Graves' hyperthyroidism and ophthalmopathy.

The specimen was peripheral blood mononuclear cells (PBMCs), collected at new diagnosis, from a patient treated with antithyroid drugs. These receptor sequences come from a man in his forties with Graves disease.

This clonotype was seen many times. The chain has TRBV12-3 or TRBV12-4 and TRBJ2-1, with TRBD2 as a possible D gene (6 bases). CDR3 length: 17 amino acids. Trimming shortened V by 0 bases and J by 4 bases, and 16 bases separated the two germline ends. CDR3 DNA: TGTGCCAGCAGTTTAGCGCTGGGGACTTGGGTATACAATGAGCAGTTCTTC. Translated, it gives CASSLALGTWVYNEQFF.

This clonotype was counted ten times or more. The J gene is TRBJ2-1, the V gene TRBV7-8, with TRBD2 matching over 13 bases. Trimming took 5 bases from V and 6 from J; bases not matched to a gene: 7. In germline, CDR1 is SGHVS, CDR2 FQNEAQ. The CDR3 has 16 amino acids. CDR3 sequence reads: CASSPMTSGRSNEQFF. DNA of the CDR3: TGTGCCAGCAGCCCTATGACTAGCGGGAGGAGCAATGAGCAGTTCTTC.